Listed below are T cell receptor beta chains from one sample, sequenced in a study of regulatory T cells in long-lasting Graves disease. MiXCR was run by TCRdb on the multiplex PCR reads, yielding one entry per CDR3 protein. In the table there are a few hundred thousand distinct CDR3 sequences, 15% of which are singletons. This sample also appeared in a second study, on T cells in Graves' hyperthyroidism and ophthalmopathy.

The sample was peripheral blood mononuclear cells (PBMCs), taken at new diagnosis, from a patient treated with antithyroid drugs. Receptors were obtained from a woman aged 40 to 49 with Graves disease. The CDR3 runs from the conserved cysteine through the conserved F or W. D genes are given only for firm matches. A clone size is listed for some rows: how often the clone was seen (once, few, many), or a class if it is expanded.

15	TRBV11-2	.	TRBJ2-1	many	CASSLRGRTYNEQFF	TGTGCCAGCAGCTTAAGGGGGAGAACCTACAATGAGCAGTTCTTC
14	TRBV7-2	.	TRBJ2-3	many	CASSLTPVSDTQYF	TGTGCCAGCAGCTTAACCCCTGTATCAGATACGCAGTATTTT
11	TRBV2	.	TRBJ2-1	many	CASSAYNEQFF	TGTGCCAGCAGTGCTTATAATGAGCAGTTCTTC
17	TRBV15	TRBD1	TRBJ1-4	.	CATSRDKGTGANEKLFF	TGTGCCACCAGCAGAGATAAGGGGACAGGGGCTAATGAAAAACTGTTTTTT
14	TRBV12-3/TRBV12-4	.	TRBJ2-3	many	CASSLGHSVDTQYF	TGTGCCAGCAGTTTAGGGCATAGTGTAGATACGCAGTATTTT
13	TRBV5-6	.	TRBJ1-2	.	CASSWDRNYGYTF	TGTGCCAGCAGCTGGGACCGTAACTATGGCTACACCTTC
14	TRBV5-1	.	TRBJ1-6	many	CASSSGTVNSPLHF	TGCGCCAGCAGCTCCGGGACGGTAAATTCACCCCTCCACTTT
12	TRBV29-1	.	TRBJ2-2	.	CSVLTSSGELSF	TGCAGCGTACTCACTAGCTCCGGGGAGCTGTCTTTT
12	TRBV20-1	.	TRBJ1-5	.	CSAQDGNQPQHF	TGCAGTGCTCAGGACGGCAATCAGCCCCAGCATTTT
14	TRBV11-1	TRBD1	TRBJ2-5	.	CASSNGTGAGTQYF	TGTGCCAGCAGCAACGGGACAGGCGCGGGGACCCAGTACTTC
14	TRBV12-3/TRBV12-4	.	TRBJ1-2	.	CASSLLGRFYGYTF	TGTGCCAGCAGCTTGCTTGGCAGATTCTATGGCTACACCTTC
12	TRBV12-3/TRBV12-4	.	TRBJ2-7	few	CASSLTAYEQCF	TGTGCCAGCAGTTTAACAGCCTACGAGCAGTGCTTC
13	TRBV27	TRBD1	TRBJ1-1	.	CASSPGQAAEAFF	TGTGCCAGCAGTCCCGGACAGGCGGCAGAAGCTTTCTTT
15	TRBV15	.	TRBJ2-1	many	CATSRDTGRYNEQFF	TGTGCCACCAGCAGAGATACGGGCCGATACAATGAGCAGTTCTTC
14	TRBV5-8	.	TRBJ1-1	few	CASSFPFENTEAFF	TGTGCCAGCAGCTTTCCGTTTGAGAACACTGAAGCTTTCTTT
14	TRBV28	TRBD1	TRBJ2-7	few	CASSHRGFPYEQYF	TGTGCCAGCAGTCACAGGGGGTTCCCCTACGAGCAGTACTTC
14	TRBV11-1	.	TRBJ2-3	many	CASSLRSPGDTQYF	TGTGCCAGCAGCTTAAGGAGCCCAGGGGATACGCAGTATTTT
16	TRBV24-1	.	TRBJ2-3	many	CATSDFPRDSTDTQYF	TGTGCCACCAGTGATTTCCCCCGGGATAGCACAGATACGCAGTATTTT
15	TRBV5-1	TRBD2	TRBJ2-5	few	CASQIAGGIQETQYF	TGCGCCAGCCAAATAGCGGGAGGGATCCAAGAGACCCAGTACTTC
15	TRBV7-9	TRBD2	TRBJ2-1	many	CASSFKTSGANEQFF	TGTGCCAGCAGCTTCAAAACTAGCGGGGCTAATGAGCAGTTCTTC
17	TRBV28	TRBD2	TRBJ2-3	.	CASGTWTSGEATDTQYF	TGTGCCAGCGGAACTTGGACTAGCGGGGAAGCCACAGATACGCAGTATTTT
19	TRBV7-8	.	TRBJ1-1	few	CASSSLVGTQNFMNTEAFF	TGTGCCAGCAGCTCCCTGGTAGGGACACAAAACTTCATGAACACTGAAGCTTTCTTT
16	TRBV11-2	.	TRBJ2-1	many	CASSLTGRGQYNEQFF	TGTGCCAGCAGCTTAACAGGAAGAGGGCAGTACAATGAGCAGTTCTTC
14	TRBV10-3	TRBD2	TRBJ2-1	many	CAISEGLAHNEQFF	TGTGCCATCAGTGAGGGACTAGCGCACAATGAGCAGTTCTTC
13	TRBV20-1	.	TRBJ2-7	few	CSANRTDRTEQYF	TGCAGTGCCAACCGGACAGATCGAACCGAGCAGTACTTC
15	TRBV7-2	.	TRBJ2-7	many	CASSLAWQGSYEQYF	TGTGCCAGCAGCTTAGCGTGGCAGGGCTCCTACGAGCAGTACTTC
13	TRBV5-1	.	TRBJ1-1	few	CASSPVVGTEAFF	TGCGCCAGCAGCCCGGTTGTCGGCACTGAAGCTTTCTTT
13	TRBV20-1	TRBD1	TRBJ1-2	many	CSAYGQGGYGYTF	TGCAGTGCTTACGGACAGGGGGGCTATGGCTACACCTTC
16	TRBV28	TRBD1	TRBJ2-7	many	CASTSGTATRDYEQYF	TGTGCCAGCACCTCGGGGACAGCGACCAGGGACTACGAGCAGTACTTC
12	TRBV30	.	TRBJ1-1	.	CAWSVSDTEAFF	TGTGCCTGGAGTGTATCGGATACTGAAGCTTTCTTT
15	TRBV29-1	TRBD1	TRBJ2-1	many	CSVEGTGSSYNEQFF	TGCAGCGTTGAGGGGACAGGGAGCTCCTACAATGAGCAGTTCTTC
14	TRBV5-1	TRBD2	TRBJ2-3	many	CASNQAGVVDTQYF	TGCGCCAGCAACCAGGCGGGAGTGGTGGATACGCAGTATTTT
16	TRBV6-2/TRBV6-3	TRBD1	TRBJ1-2	many	CASSPGTGWTNYGYTF	TGTGCCAGCTCCCCGGGGACAGGTTGGACTAACTATGGCTACACCTTC
16	TRBV12-3/TRBV12-4	.	TRBJ2-1	many	CASSLGPPSSYNEQFF	TGTGCCAGCAGCCTGGGCCCCCCGAGCTCCTACAATGAGCAGTTCTTC
13	TRBV27	.	TRBJ1-2	.	CASASGGPYGYTF	TGTGCCAGCGCCTCCGGGGGCCCCTATGGCTACACCTTC
13	TRBV28	.	TRBJ1-2	many	CASSLGSPYGYTF	TGTGCCAGCAGTTTAGGGTCCCCCTATGGCTACACCTTC
15	TRBV4-1	.	TRBJ1-3	few	CASSQEGGSGHTIYF	TGCGCCAGCAGCCAAGAAGGTGGGAGTGGACACACCATATATTTT
15	TRBV27	.	TRBJ2-7	many	CASSKQGIHSREQYF	TGTGCCAGCAGTAAACAGGGAATTCATTCTCGGGAGCAGTACTTC
15	TRBV18	.	TRBJ2-3	few	CASSSALKGTDTQYF	TGTGCCAGCTCATCCGCTCTTAAGGGCACAGATACGCAGTATTTT
13	TRBV28	.	TRBJ1-2	many	CASSSTVDYGYTF	TGTGCCAGCAGCTCGACAGTAGACTATGGCTACACCTTC
13	TRBV20-1	.	TRBJ1-6	many	CSARGDGNSPLHF	TGCAGTGCTAGAGGGGACGGTAATTCACCCCTCCACTTT
18	TRBV27	.	TRBJ2-1	many	CASSPTILKWGSYNEQFF	TGTGCCAGCAGCCCTACAATACTAAAGTGGGGCTCCTACAATGAGCAGTTCTTC
17	TRBV24-1	TRBD2	TRBJ2-5	many	CATSRSSGRADQETQYF	TGTGCCACCAGTAGGTCTAGCGGGAGGGCTGACCAAGAGACCCAGTACTTC
18	TRBV25-1	TRBD1	TRBJ2-1	many	CASSEYFPLGQGPNEQFF	TGTGCCAGCAGTGAATATTTTCCTTTGGGACAGGGGCCCAATGAGCAGTTCTTC
12	TRBV7-9	TRBD2	TRBJ2-7	many	CASSPSGVEQYF	TGTGCCAGCAGCCCTAGCGGGGTAGAGCAGTACTTC
15	TRBV18	.	TRBJ1-6	few	CASSPDLSYNSPLHF	TGTGCCAGCTCCCCGGACCTCTCCTATAATTCACCCCTCCACTTT
16	TRBV19	.	TRBJ1-1	many	CASSSGRTNMNTEAFF	TGTGCCAGTAGTTCCGGACGGACAAACATGAACACTGAAGCTTTCTTT
16	TRBV27	TRBD1	TRBJ2-1	few	CASSPRTGAGYNEQFF	TGTGCCAGCAGTCCACGGACAGGGGCCGGGTACAATGAGCAGTTCTTC
15	TRBV7-9	TRBD1	TRBJ2-5	few	CASSPRTGRGETQYF	TGTGCCAGCAGCCCCCGGACAGGGCGGGGAGAGACCCAGTACTTC
17	TRBV11-2	TRBD1	TRBJ2-3	many	CASSVRGWTGIPDTQYF	TGTGCCAGCAGCGTAAGGGGCTGGACAGGGATTCCAGATACGCAGTATTTT
15	TRBV20-1	TRBD2	TRBJ2-4	.	CSARDPGGTKNIQYF	TGCAGTGCTAGAGACCCGGGGGGGACCAAAAACATTCAGTACTTC
15	TRBV12-3/TRBV12-4	.	TRBJ1-5	many	CASSLRGLGNQPQHF	TGTGCCAGCAGTTTGAGAGGGCTGGGAAATCAGCCCCAGCATTTT
14	TRBV6-1	.	TRBJ1-2	many	CASSEARTNYGYTF	TGTGCCAGCAGTGAAGCGCGGACCAACTATGGCTACACCTTC
13	TRBV6-1	.	TRBJ1-1	many	CASSEPGNTEAFF	TGTGCCAGCAGTGAACCCGGGAACACTGAAGCTTTCTTT